The TCR beta chain described here comes from a study of cytomegalovirus exposure and HLA in healthy donors. Study findings and constraints: Reportedly, HLA-A and HLA-B alleles of most subjects were accurately predicted from TCR beta. The listing of some 170 TCR beta chains classed them as cytomegalovirus-associated.

Concerning this clone itself: Its cognate antigen is unknown.

In the PCR, 60 Vbeta and 13 Jbeta primers were used. Clones were sequenced by immunoSEQ multiplex PCR, and TCRdb holds only the in-frame ones, with some missing. The data show around 190,000 clones, with 70% to 75% seen just once and 4.5% to 5.5% held by the top ten. Germline V lookup: CDR1 SGHTA, CDR2 FQGNSA. This CDR3 contains 11 residues. Trimming cost V 5 bases and J 1 base, with 2 bases left between them. The receptor comes from a young man in good health and CMV-seropositive. Sample: PBMCs. This chain connects TRBV7-2 to TRBJ1-1, with D unresolved. CDR3 sequence: CASSQNTEAFF. The CDR3 region has the DNA TGTGCCAGCAGCCAGAACACTGAAGCTTTCTTT.